Sequencing of this T cell receptor (beta chain) was carried out in a study of blood T cell repertoires in COVID-19. Across the whole study: T cells, B-cell-depleted T cells, or PBMCs supplied cDNA or gDNA.

Original handling: The assay estimated nucleated cells by amplifying reference gene primers. The table came from immunoSEQ multiplex PCR; TCRdb's copy has only in-frame clones and leaves some out. V and J calls plus clone size are reproduced from that table; the DNA served to infer D and trimming. The data hold approximately 270,000 clones, with about 86% observed a single time. The CDR3 extends over 13 amino acids. The germline gives CDR1 SGHVS, CDR2 FQNEAQ. V lost 1 base to trimming and J lost 7 bases, with 10 bases between them. This clone was detected only a few times. The genes are TRBV7-8 and TRBJ1-1, with D possibly being TRBD1 (5 bases). The source of this sequence is a man aged 80 or over with acute or convalescent COVID-19. The sequencing sample was made of peripheral blood. CDR3: CASSLGGGIEAFF. CDR3 nucleotide sequence: TGTGCCAGCAGCTTAGGGGGGGGAATTGAAGCTTTCTTT.